One sample yielded the 25 T cell receptor beta chains listed below, sequenced in a study of CD8+ T cells in alopecia areata. Treatment meaning: oral pan-JAK inhibitor, 5-10 mg twice daily. Extracted RNA was reverse transcribed, and the resulting cDNA served as sequencing template. Libraries were prepared by immunoSEQ multiplex PCR; TCRdb keeps only in-frame clonotypes and omits some of them. The sample has some 200,000 clones; less than 75% are singletons. The material sequenced was CD4+ T cells sorted from blood, taken at week 4, from a patient treated with tofacitinib. The receptors stem from a human donor with alopecia areata.

The chain employs TRBV4-3 and TRBJ1-6; TRBD1 matches 7 bases. CDR1 and CDR2 (germline): LGHNA, YSLEER. This CDR3 has 14 amino acids. The junction had 5 bases not matched to a gene; V was cut back by 4 bases and J by 8 bases. CDR3 DNA: TGCGCCAGCAGCCTGGGACAGTGGGATTCACCCCTCCACTTT. The encoded protein is CASSLGQWDSPLHF.

This rearrangement joins TRBV29-1 to TRBJ1-1; TRBD1 agrees at 7 bases. Germline CDR1 is SQVTM and CDR2 is ANQGSEA. The trim removed 6 bases at V and 6 bases at J, leaving 10 bases unmatched. The CDR3 spans 13 residues. CDR3 residues: CSVRQGLGPEAFF. The CDR3 coding sequence is TGCAGCGTCCGACAGGGTTTGGGCCCTGAAGCTTTCTTT.

The sample holds many counts of this clone. CDR3 coding DNA: TGTGCCACCTCCCCGTGGGGCAGAGATAATTCACCCCTCCACTTT. Amino acids: CATSPWGRDNSPLHF. This chain links TRBV2 with TRBJ1-6, with D perhaps matching TRBD1 (5 bases). Germline loops: CDR1 SNHLY, CDR2 FYNNEI. The CDR3 is 15 amino acids. V shed 10 bases and J shed 5 bases, with 18 bases lying between them.

J is TRBJ2-5 and V is TRBV5-1; D unresolved. Germline V gene sequence: CDR1 SGHRS, CDR2 YFSETQ. The V end was cut by 5 bases, the J end by 5 bases, with 10 bases between. The length of the CDR3 is 12 residues. CDR3 sequence (DNA): TGCGCCAGCAGATCATCTGGGGAGACCCAGTACTTC. Translated: CASRSSGETQYF.

This clone was recorded at least ten times. CDR3 DNA sequence: TGTGCCAGCATCCAGGACGGATTCTACGAGCAGTACTTC. Its translation is CASIQDGFYEQYF. The chain recombines TRBV2 with TRBJ2-7; unclear D gene. Germline V gives CDR1 SNHLY, CDR2 FYNNEI. With 7 bases removed from V and 3 bases from J, the gap between germline ends came to 13 bases. The CDR3 consists of 13 residues.

There are a few counts of this clone. This sample includes further DNA sequences coding for the same CDR3. The chain has TRBV7-6 and TRBJ1-1, with a weak D call TRBD1 (6 bases). The CDR3 runs to 13 residues. Germline V gene lookup returns CDR1 SGHVS and CDR2 FNYEAQ. V gave up 3 bases and J gave up 4 bases, with 9 bases separating them. The chain's CDR3 is CASSLKGGTEAFF. CDR3 sequence (DNA): TGTGCCAGCAGCTTGAAAGGGGGCACTGAAGCTTTCTTT. The complete variable domain, with remaining parts taken from reference TRBV7-6 and TRBJ1-1, reads GAGVSQSPRYKVTKRGQDVALRCDPISGHVSLYWYRQALGQGPEFLTYFNYEAQQDKSGLPNDRFSAERPEGSISTLTIQRTEQRDSAMYRCASSLKGGTEAFFGQGTRLTVV.

This chain uses TRBV6-1 with TRBJ2-7; no clear D. CDR1 and CDR2 (germline): MNHNS, SASEGT. Trimming stripped 5 bases from V and 1 base from J, with 12 bases between. The CDR3 totals 14 residues. The CDR3 is CASSPARESYEQYF. Here the CDR3 DNA reads TGTGCCAGCAGTCCTGCCAGAGAGTCCTACGAGCAGTACTTC.

This sequence joins TRBV18 and TRBJ1-2, with TRBD1 matching over 9 bases. V lost 3 bases, J lost 8 bases, and 4 bases stayed unmatched. CDR3 length equals 13 residues. Germline CDR1 and CDR2: KGHSH and LQKENI. The CDR3 nucleotides are TGTGCCAGCTCACCTCGGACAGGGGAGGGCTACACCTTC. It is translated as CASSPRTGEGYTF.

This chain joins TRBV29-1 and TRBJ2-7; D possibly uses TRBD1 or TRBD2 (6 bases each). The V and J ends lost 6 bases and 6 bases respectively, with 15 bases between them. CDR1 is SQVTM and CDR2 is ANQGSEA in the germline V gene. This CDR3 spans 12 amino acids. CDR3 sequence: CSVGGQAGEQYF. The CDR3, as DNA: TGCAGCGTGGGGGGACAAGCGGGCGAGCAGTACTTC.

This clone has just a few counts. The V gene is TRBV19, the J gene TRBJ1-1; 7 bases map to TRBD1. This CDR3 contains 15 residues. Losses at the gene ends were 9 bases for V and 4 bases for J; bases not matched to a gene: 14. CDR1 and CDR2 (germline): LNHDA, SQIVND (reference sequence). Written as DNA, the CDR3 is TGTGCCAGCCGACAGGGAGGGTTTATCGCCACTGAAGCTTTCTTT. Translated, it gives CASRQGGFIATEAFF.

V is TRBV29-1 and J is TRBJ2-3; D remains ambiguous. This CDR3 comprises 11 residues. Trimming stripped 0 bases from V and 11 bases from J, with 9 bases between. Germline values: CDR1 SQVTM, CDR2 ANQGSEA. The CDR3 DNA reads as TGCAGCGTTGAAGACAATTGGGTGCAGTATTTT. This encodes CSVEDNWVQYF.

The V call is TRBV30, the J call TRBJ2-7; 7 positions agree with TRBD2. This CDR3 contains 13 residues. V was pared by 3 bases and J by 9 bases, with 11 bases of the junction left unmatched. CDR1 and CDR2 from the germline V gene are GTSNPN and SVGIG (reference sequence). The CDR3 reads CAWRATGGVRQYF. The CDR3 DNA follows: TGTGCCTGGAGGGCTACTGGGGGGGTGAGGCAGTACTTC.

This clone was counted only a few times. This rearrangement joins TRBV29-1 to TRBJ2-7, with no clear D. Trimming removed 2 bases at V and 4 bases at J, with 6 bases between. Germline V gene sequence: CDR1 SQVTM, CDR2 ANQGSEA. This CDR3 comprises 11 residues. The CDR3 bases are TGCAGCGTTGAATGGCTGTACGAGCAGTACTTC. This codes for CSVEWLYEQYF.

The chain combines TRBV29-1 with TRBJ2-7; D is unclear. V was cut by 4 bases and J by 2 bases, with 6 bases left in between. There are 11 residues in the CDR3. Germline lookup yields CDR1 SQVTM and CDR2 ANQGSEA. In nucleotides, the CDR3 is TGCAGCGTTGGGCAGGCCTACGAGCAGTACTTC. Translated, it gives CSVGQAYEQYF.

The V call is TRBV25-1, the J call TRBJ1-5; maybe TRBD1 (6 bases). This CDR3 region has 14 residues. Trimming stripped 4 bases from V and 5 bases from J, with 12 bases between. Germline CDR1 reads MGHDK; CDR2 reads SYGVNS. This chain's CDR3 is CASSGVGGYQPQHF. CDR3 nucleotides: TGTGCCAGCAGTGGAGTTGGGGGCTATCAGCCCCAGCATTTT.

The V call is TRBV2, the J call TRBJ1-1; no firm D call. The V end lost 10 bases, the J end lost 5 bases, and 11 bases lay between the germline ends. The germline gives CDR1 SNHLY, CDR2 FYNNEI. The CDR3 loop spans 11 amino acids. The CDR3 region has the DNA TGTGCCACCGCTCTGGGGACTGAAGCTTTCTTT. Translating gives CATALGTEAFF.

The J gene is TRBJ1-2, the V gene TRBV11-2; D is undetermined. The CDR3 runs to 14 residues. V dropped 8 bases and J dropped 2 bases, with 15 bases sitting between them. Germline V CDR1 and CDR2: SGHAT, FQNNGV. In DNA, the CDR3 is TGTGCCAGCCGACCCTTAATCGAGAACTATGGCTACACCTTC. Amino acids: CASRPLIENYGYTF.

The chain employs TRBV5-6 and TRBJ2-4, with D maybe TRBD2 (5 bases). The V end lost 4 bases, the J end lost 3 bases, and 8 bases lay between the germline ends. From germline, CDR1 is SGHDT and CDR2 YYEEEE. This CDR3 spans 13 amino acids. DNA of the CDR3: TGTGCCAGCAGCCCGGGGATCAAAAACATTCAGTACTTC. It is translated as CASSPGIKNIQYF.

This clone was found many times. The rearrangement links TRBV19 to TRBJ2-7, with D maybe TRBD1 (6 bases). Germline V gene lookup returns CDR1 LNHDA and CDR2 SQIVND (reference sequence). The CDR3 length is 14 residues. V lost 3 bases and J lost 3, with 12 bases in between. The CDR3 spells CASSIGGHSYEQYF. For the CDR3, the DNA is TGTGCCAGTAGTATTGGGGGACACAGCTACGAGCAGTACTTC.

This clone occurred a few times. The chain links TRBV5-1 to TRBJ2-5; D is ambiguous. Germline lookup yields CDR1 SGHRS and CDR2 YFSETQ. V dropped 4 bases and J dropped 5 bases, with 15 bases sitting between them. This CDR3 contains 14 residues. The CDR3 nucleotides read TGCGCCAGCAGCCCGCAAGGGCAGTTGGAGACCCAGTACTTC. This codes for CASSPQGQLETQYF.

The rearrangement links TRBV30 to TRBJ1-5; D is uncertain. Trimming left V 2 bases short and J 4 bases short, with 12 bases between. The CDR3 runs 14 residues. Germline V gene sequence: CDR1 GTSNPN, CDR2 SVGIG (reference sequence). The CDR3 DNA is TGTGCCTGGAGTACAGCAGCTCGAAATCAGCCCCAGCATTTT. This codes for CAWSTAARNQPQHF.

The chain combines TRBV25-1 with TRBJ1-1, with TRBD1 matching over 8 bases. The germline V gene encodes CDR1 MGHDK and CDR2 SYGVNS. This CDR3 contains 14 residues. J was trimmed by 0 bases and V by 4 bases; bases with no gene match: 1. CDR3 coding DNA: TGTGCCAGCAGTGGGACAGGGCTGAACACTGAAGCTTTCTTT. Its protein is CASSGTGLNTEAFF.

This clone was found many times. This rearrangement joins TRBV27 to TRBJ2-3, with no clear D. Germline V CDR1 and CDR2: MNHEY, SMNVEV (reference sequence). V was shortened by 7 bases and J by 1 base, with 12 bases between the two germline ends. This CDR3 is built from 14 residues. The CDR3 coding sequence is TGTGCCAGCACCCAGCAGGACGGCACAGATACGCAGTATTTT. Translated: CASTQQDGTDTQYF.

The table lists this clone with a count of one. Other DNA variants within this sample encode the same CDR3. The chain employs TRBV29-1 and TRBJ2-1, with D perhaps TRBD2 (5 bases). V gave up 6 bases and J gave up 8 bases, with 5 bases separating them. The CDR3 spans 9 residues. Germline V lookup: CDR1 SQVTM, CDR2 ANQGSEA. The CDR3 bases are TGCAGCGTCGGGGATGAGCAGTTCTTC. As protein: CSVGDEQFF.

The rearrangement uses TRBV5-1 and TRBJ1-2; TRBD1 might be the D (5 bases). This CDR3 has 14 residues. Germline loops: CDR1 SGHRS, CDR2 YFSETQ. Trimming pared 0 bases from V and 3 bases from J, leaving 9 bases between. The CDR3 DNA is TGCGCCAGCAGCTTGGTGGGGGGAGACTATGGCTACACCTTC. Its translation is CASSLVGGDYGYTF.